Below, 3 T cell receptor beta chains from the same sample are listed, as sequenced in a study of regulatory T cells in long-lasting Graves disease. Time point meaning: newly diagnosed GD, antithyroid drugs for less than 3 months. PBMC-extracted RNA yielded the TCR library. Relying on iRepertoire HTBI primers and Arm-PCR of CDR3 regions, the team built TCR beta libraries. From the multiplex PCR reads, TCRdb called clonotypes with MiXCR, one entry per CDR3 protein. Of 350,000 to 500,000 distinct CDR3 sequences in the sample, 14% were seen once. The same sample was also studied in work on T cells in Graves' hyperthyroidism and ophthalmopathy.

The specimen was peripheral blood mononuclear cells (PBMCs), collected at new diagnosis, from a patient treated with antithyroid drugs. These receptors all stem from a woman in her 50s with Graves disease.

In its sample, this clonotype was seen a few times. This chain joins TRBV9 and TRBJ2-1; 8 nucleotides line up with TRBD1. Germline V gene sequence: CDR1 SGDLS, CDR2 YYNGEE. The CDR3 is 16 residues long. V lost 3 bases and J lost 1; bases outside the gene matches: 6. This CDR3 reads CASSAGGGASYNEQFF. The CDR3 DNA is TGTGCCAGCAGCGCAGGGGGCGGGGCGTCCTACAATGAGCAGTTCTTC.

The V gene is TRBV10-2, the J gene TRBJ2-3, with D maybe TRBD2 (6 bases). Germline loops: CDR1 WSHSY, CDR2 SAAADI. The CDR3 length is 14 residues. V lost 3 bases and J lost 4, with 11 bases in between. The CDR3 DNA sequence: TGCGCCAGCAGTGAATCGGGAGTGGCAGATACGCAGTATTTT. Residues: CASSESGVADTQYF.

This clonotype was recorded at least ten times. Germline and junction disagree at one end, which may indicate a read error. The chain uses TRBV10-3 and TRBJ2-7; D may be TRBD2 (6 bases). Germline CDR1 is ENHRY and CDR2 is SYGVKD. This CDR3 contains 13 residues. This CDR3 is CASSLKRAYEQYF. The CDR3 DNA reads as TGTGCCAGCAGTCTCAAGCGGGCGTACGAGCAGTACTTC.